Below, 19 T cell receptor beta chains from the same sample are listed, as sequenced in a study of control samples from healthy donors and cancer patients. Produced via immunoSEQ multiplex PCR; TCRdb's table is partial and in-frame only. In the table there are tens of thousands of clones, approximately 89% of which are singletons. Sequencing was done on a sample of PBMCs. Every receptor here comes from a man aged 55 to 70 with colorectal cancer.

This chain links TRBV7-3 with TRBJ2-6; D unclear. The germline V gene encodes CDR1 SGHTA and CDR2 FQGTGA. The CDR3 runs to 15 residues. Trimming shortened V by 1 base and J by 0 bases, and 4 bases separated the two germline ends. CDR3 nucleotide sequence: TGTGCCAGCAGCTTAAGCCTCTCTGGGGCCAACGTCCTGACTTTC. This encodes CASSLSLSGANVLTF.

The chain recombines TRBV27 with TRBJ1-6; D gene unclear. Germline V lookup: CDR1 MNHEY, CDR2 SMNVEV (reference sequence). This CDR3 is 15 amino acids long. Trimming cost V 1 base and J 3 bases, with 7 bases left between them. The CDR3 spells CASSLWGNYNSPLHF. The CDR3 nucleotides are TGTGCCAGCAGTTTATGGGGAAACTATAATTCACCCCTCCACTTT.

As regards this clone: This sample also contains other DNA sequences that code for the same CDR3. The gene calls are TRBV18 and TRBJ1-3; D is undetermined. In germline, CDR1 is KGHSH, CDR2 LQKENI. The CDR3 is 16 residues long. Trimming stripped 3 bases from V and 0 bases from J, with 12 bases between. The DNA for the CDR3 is TGTGCCAGCTCACCGTACGTTGACGACTCTGGAAACACCATATATTTT. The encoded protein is CASSPYVDDSGNTIYF.

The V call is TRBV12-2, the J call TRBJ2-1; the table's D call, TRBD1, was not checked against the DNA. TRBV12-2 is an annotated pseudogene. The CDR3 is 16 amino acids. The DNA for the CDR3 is TGTGCAAGTCGCTTAGCGAGGACAGGGACTTACAATGAGCAGTTCTTC. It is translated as CASRLARTGTYNEQFF.

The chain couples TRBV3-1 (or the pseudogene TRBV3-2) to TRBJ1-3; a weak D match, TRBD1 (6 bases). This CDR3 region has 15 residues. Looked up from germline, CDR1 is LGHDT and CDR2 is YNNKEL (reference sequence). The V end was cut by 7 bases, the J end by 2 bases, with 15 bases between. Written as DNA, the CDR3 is TGTGCCAGCACCGACTCCGGGACAACTGGAAACACCATATATTTT. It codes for CASTDSGTTGNTIYF.

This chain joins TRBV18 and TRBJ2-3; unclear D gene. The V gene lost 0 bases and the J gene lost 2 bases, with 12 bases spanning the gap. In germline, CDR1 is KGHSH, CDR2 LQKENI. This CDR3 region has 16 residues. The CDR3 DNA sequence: TGTGCCAGCTCACCACCACGCACCGACGTCACAGATACGCAGTATTTT. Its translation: CASSPPRTDVTDTQYF.

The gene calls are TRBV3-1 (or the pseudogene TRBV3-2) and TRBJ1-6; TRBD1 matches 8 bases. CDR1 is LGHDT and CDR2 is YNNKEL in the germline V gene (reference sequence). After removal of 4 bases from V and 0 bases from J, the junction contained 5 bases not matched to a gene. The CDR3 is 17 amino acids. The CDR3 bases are TGTGCCAGCAGCCGGGGACAGGTTAGCTCCTATAATTCACCCCTCCACTTT. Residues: CASSRGQVSSYNSPLHF.

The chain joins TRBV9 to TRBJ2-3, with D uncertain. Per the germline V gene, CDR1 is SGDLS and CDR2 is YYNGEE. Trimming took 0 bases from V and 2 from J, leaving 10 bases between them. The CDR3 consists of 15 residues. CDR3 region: CASSVGGFLTDTQYF. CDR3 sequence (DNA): TGTGCCAGCAGCGTAGGGGGATTTCTCACAGATACGCAGTATTTT. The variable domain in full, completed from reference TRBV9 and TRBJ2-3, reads DSGVTQTPKHLITATGQRVTLRCSPRSGDLSVYWYQQSLDQGLQFLIQYYNGEERAKGNILERFSAQQFPDLHSELNLSSLELGDSALYFCASSVGGFLTDTQYFGPGTRLTVL.

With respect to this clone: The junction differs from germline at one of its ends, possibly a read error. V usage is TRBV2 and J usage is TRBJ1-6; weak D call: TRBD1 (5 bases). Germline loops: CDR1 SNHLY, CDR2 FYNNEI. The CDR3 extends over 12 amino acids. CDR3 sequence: CASSPFSRAVGF. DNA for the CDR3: TGTGCCAGCAGTCCCTTCAGCAGGGCTGTGGGCTTT.

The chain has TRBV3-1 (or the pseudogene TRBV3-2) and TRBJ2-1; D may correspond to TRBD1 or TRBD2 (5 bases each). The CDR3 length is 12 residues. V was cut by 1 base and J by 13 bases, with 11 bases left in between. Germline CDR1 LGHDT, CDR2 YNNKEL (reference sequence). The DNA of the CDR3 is TGTGCCAGCAGCCAAGGGGACCGCCTACAGTTCTTC. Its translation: CASSQGDRLQFF.

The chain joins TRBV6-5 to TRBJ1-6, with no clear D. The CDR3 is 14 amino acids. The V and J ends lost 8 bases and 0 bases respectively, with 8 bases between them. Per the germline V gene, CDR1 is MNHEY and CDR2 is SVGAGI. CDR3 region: CASGTSSYNSPLHF. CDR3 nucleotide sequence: TGTGCCAGCGGTACGAGCTCCTATAATTCACCCCTCCACTTT.

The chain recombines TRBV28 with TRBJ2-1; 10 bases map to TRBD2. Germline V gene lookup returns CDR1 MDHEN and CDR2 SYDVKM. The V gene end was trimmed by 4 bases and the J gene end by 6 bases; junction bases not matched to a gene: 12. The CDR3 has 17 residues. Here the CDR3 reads CASSSPPVAGGINEQFF. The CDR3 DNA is TGTGCCAGCAGTTCCCCCCCCGTAGCGGGGGGAATCAATGAGCAGTTCTTC.

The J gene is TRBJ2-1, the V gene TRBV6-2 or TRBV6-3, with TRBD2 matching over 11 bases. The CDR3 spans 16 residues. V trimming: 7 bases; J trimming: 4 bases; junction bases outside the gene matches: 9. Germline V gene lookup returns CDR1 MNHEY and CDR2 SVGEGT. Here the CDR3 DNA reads TGTGCCAGCACCCCAGCAGGGACTAGCGGATACAATGAGCAGTTCTTC. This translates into CASTPAGTSGYNEQFF.

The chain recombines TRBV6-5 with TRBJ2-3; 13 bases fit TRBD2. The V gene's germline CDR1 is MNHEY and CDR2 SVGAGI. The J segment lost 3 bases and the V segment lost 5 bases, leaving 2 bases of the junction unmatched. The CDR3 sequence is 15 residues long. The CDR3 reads CASSPGLAGTDTQYF. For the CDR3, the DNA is TGTGCCAGCAGTCCGGGACTAGCGGGGACAGATACGCAGTATTTT.

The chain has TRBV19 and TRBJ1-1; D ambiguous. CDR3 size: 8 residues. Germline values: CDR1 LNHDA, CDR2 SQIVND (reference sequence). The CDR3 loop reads CAYAEAFF. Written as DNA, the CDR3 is TGTGCTTACGCTGAAGCTTTCTTT. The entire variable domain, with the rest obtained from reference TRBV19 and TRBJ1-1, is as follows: DGGITQSPKYLFRKEGQNVTLSCEQNLNHDAMYWYRQDPGQGLRLIYYSQIVNDFQKGDIAEGYSVSREKKESFPLTVTSAQKNPTAFYLCAYAEAFFGQGTRLTVV.

The DNA for the CDR3 is TGTGCCAGCAGGAGCGGGGGGGCCCCCACCGGGGAGCTGTTTTTT. Its translation is CASRSGGAPTGELFF. This chain connects TRBV2 to TRBJ2-2; TRBD2 matches at 10 bases. The germline CDR1 and CDR2 sequences are SNHLY and FYNNEI. This CDR3 spans 15 amino acids. V lost 6 bases, J lost 4 bases, and 5 bases stayed unmatched. The full variable domain, in which reference TRBV2 and TRBJ2-2 provide the parts outside the CDR3, is EPEVTQTPSHQVTQMGQEVILRCVPISNHLYFYWYRQILGQKVEFLVSFYNNEISEKSEIFDDQFSVERPDGSNFTLKIRSTKLEDSAMYFCASRSGGAPTGELFFGEGSRLTVL.

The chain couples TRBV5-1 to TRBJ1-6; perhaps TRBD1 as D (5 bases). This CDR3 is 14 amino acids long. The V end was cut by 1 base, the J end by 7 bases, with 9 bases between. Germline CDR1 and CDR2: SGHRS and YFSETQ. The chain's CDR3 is CASSLLQANSPLHF. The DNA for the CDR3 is TGCGCCAGCAGCTTGCTACAGGCGAATTCACCCCTCCACTTT.

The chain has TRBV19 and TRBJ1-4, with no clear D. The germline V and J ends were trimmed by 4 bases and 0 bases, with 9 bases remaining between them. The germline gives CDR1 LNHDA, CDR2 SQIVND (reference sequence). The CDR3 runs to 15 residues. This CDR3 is CASSSQRATNEKLFF. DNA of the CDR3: TGTGCCAGTAGTAGCCAGCGTGCAACTAATGAAAAACTGTTTTTT.

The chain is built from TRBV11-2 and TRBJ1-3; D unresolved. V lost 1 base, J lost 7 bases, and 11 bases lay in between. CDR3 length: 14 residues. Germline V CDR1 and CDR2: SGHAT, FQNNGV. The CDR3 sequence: CASSLGSRQNTIYF. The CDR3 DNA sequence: TGTGCCAGCAGCTTAGGCTCACGGCAGAACACCATATATTTT. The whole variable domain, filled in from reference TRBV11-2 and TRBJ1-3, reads EAGVAQSPRYKIIEKRQSVAFWCNPISGHATLYWYQQILGQGPKLLIQFQNNGVVDDSQLPKDRFSAERLKGVDSTLKIQPAKLEDSAVYLCASSLGSRQNTIYFGEGSWLTVV.